This record looks at one T cell receptor (beta chain) sequence and its context. Its cognate antigen is unknown. Stated time point: cycle 4 day 1 (C4D1), after more than five weeks of nivolumab. Every patient experienced relapse after autologous stem cell transplantation, and brentuximab vedotin exposure varied. The CDR3 extends over 14 amino acids. Per germline, CDR1 SGDLS and CDR2 YYNGEE. V was pared by 2 bases and J by 2 bases, with 10 bases between. This specimen belongs to a study of PD-1 blockade in classical Hodgkin lymphoma. The table came from immunoSEQ multiplex PCR; TCRdb's copy has only in-frame clones and leaves some out. The sample lists more than 75,000 clones; roughly 91% were seen once. Overall study findings and caveats: Relapsed/refractory patients reportedly had lower baseline diversity than newly diagnosed patients. There remain no defined causes for the repertoire differences, which possibly reflect disease activity or prior therapy.

Sample: peripheral blood mononuclear cells (PBMCs), taken before the fourth cycle of nivolumab. The receptor was isolated from a human donor with classical Hodgkin lymphoma. The chain is built from TRBV9 and TRBJ2-5; no definite D call. CDR3 DNA: TGTGCCAGCAGCGTGGGTGGAACACAAGAGACCCAGTACTTC. This sequence encodes CASSVGGTQETQYF.